The sequence of this TCR beta chain was determined in a study of blood T cells in healthy people across ages. On this clonotype itself: Its antigen remains unknown.

A second PCR, run for about 6 to 11 cycles, used a sample-barcoded 5' primer plus a J-beta primer mix. A minimum of 3 million CDR3-containing paired-end reads was obtained for each sample. A single record per CDR3 protein comes from TCRdb applying MiXCR to the 5' RACE reads. The sample lists hundreds of thousands of distinct CDR3 sequences; about 34% were seen once. CDR3 size: 13 residues. Germline V gene lookup returns CDR1 MNHEY and CDR2 SVGEGT. V lost 0 bases, J lost 12 bases, and 8 bases stayed unmatched. Study outcomes and limitations: Age brought a roughly linear fall in TCR beta diversity measured per million T cells. Donors of long life had a larger count of naive CD4+ cells and greater diversity than aged donors.

The J gene is TRBJ2-7, the V gene TRBV6-2 or TRBV6-3, with 7 bases matching TRBD1. The receptor was derived from a woman older than 75 in good health. The specimen sequenced was blood. CDR3 in amino acids: CASSYSTGVDLYF. CDR3 bases: TGTGCCAGCAGTTACTCCACAGGGGTTGATTTGTACTTC.